Shown below are 10 T cell receptor beta chains from a single sample sequenced in a study of CD8 T cells in Susac syndrome. Random hexamers were used to reverse transcribe an amount of 0.5 to 1 ug RNA. TCRdb independently ran MiXCR on the immunoSEQ multiplex PCR reads; one entry per CDR3 protein. The table records about 150,000 distinct CDR3 sequences, about 94% of them present only once. The sequencing sample was made of CD4+ T cells from PBMCs. The receptors originated from a human donor with Susac syndrome.

The chain links TRBV20-1 to TRBJ1-1; D unclear. Germline CDR1 is DFQATT and CDR2 is SNEGSKA (reference sequence). The V gene lost 5 bases and the J gene lost 4 bases, with 11 bases spanning the gap. This CDR3 spans 12 amino acids. CDR3 sequence (DNA): TGCAGTGCTGGCCGTCGGGGCACTGAAGCTTTCTTT. Translated: CSAGRRGTEAFF.

The chain is built from TRBV20-1 and TRBJ1-3, with a possible D match to TRBD1 (6 bases). Germline CDR1 DFQATT, CDR2 SNEGSKA (reference sequence). Trimming shortened V by 2 bases and J by 1 base, and 9 bases separated the two germline ends. The CDR3 length is 14 residues. CDR3 in DNA: TGCAGTGCTAGACGACAGGTTTCTGGAAACACCATATATTTT. Translated: CSARRQVSGNTIYF.

The chain uses TRBV18 and TRBJ2-3, with TRBD2 as a possible D gene (6 bases). V gave up 2 bases and J gave up 3 bases, with 15 bases separating them. The CDR3 has 16 amino acids. From germline, CDR1 is KGHSH and CDR2 LQKENI. The CDR3 spells CASSPIRELGTDTQYF. The DNA for the CDR3 is TGTGCCAGCTCACCAATCCGGGAGTTAGGAACAGATACGCAGTATTTT.

This clonotype is a singleton in its sample. This CDR3 is CSVLGLAGASEQFF. The CDR3 DNA follows: TGCAGCGTTCTAGGTCTAGCGGGAGCATCGGAGCAGTTCTTC. This chain connects TRBV29-1 to TRBJ2-1, with 10 positions matching TRBD2. CDR3 length: 14 residues. Trimming removed 5 bases from V and 10 bases from J; junction bases left unmatched: 11. Per the germline V gene, CDR1 is SQVTM and CDR2 is ANQGSEA.

The rearrangement joins TRBV28 to TRBJ2-7; unclear D gene. Germline V lookup: CDR1 MDHEN, CDR2 SYDVKM. Trimming left V 5 bases short and J 1 base short, with 12 bases between. This CDR3 region has 14 residues. The chain's CDR3 is CASSGSLGSYEQYF. CDR3 sequence (DNA): TGTGCCAGCAGTGGCAGCTTGGGGTCCTACGAGCAGTACTTC.

The chain employs TRBV14 and TRBJ2-5; D remains unclear. V gave up 1 base and J gave up 1 base, with 10 bases separating them. Germline V CDR1 and CDR2: SGHDN, FVKESK. CDR3 length: 15 amino acids. In nucleotides, the CDR3 is TGTGCCAGCAGCCAAGCTGGCAGAAGCCAAGAGACCCAGTACTTC. Amino acid sequence: CASSQAGRSQETQYF.

A single count supports this clonotype. The rearrangement joins TRBV4-2 to TRBJ1-2, with D possibly matching TRBD1 (5 bases). Germline assignment: CDR1 LGHNA and CDR2 YNFKEQ. This CDR3 has 12 amino acids. The V end was cut by 4 bases, the J end by 7 bases, with 10 bases between. CDR3 residues: CASSPGGGGYTF. The CDR3 DNA follows: TGTGCCAGCAGCCCCGGGGGAGGTGGCTACACCTTC.

The V and J genes are TRBV20-1 and TRBJ2-5; TRBD1 or TRBD2 may be the D gene (5 bases each). V shed 2 bases and J shed 4 bases, with 14 bases lying between them. Germline V gene sequence: CDR1 DFQATT, CDR2 SNEGSKA (reference sequence). CDR3 length: 14 amino acids. The CDR3 loop is CSARKGSSGETQYF. In DNA form, the CDR3 reads TGCAGTGCTAGAAAGGGGAGCAGTGGAGAGACCCAGTACTTC.

The J gene is TRBJ1-1, the V gene TRBV7-9; D is possibly TRBD1 (6 bases). Germline V gives CDR1 SEHNR, CDR2 FQNEAQ (reference sequence). The length of the CDR3 is 15 residues. The V gene lost 1 base and the J gene lost 5 bases, with 14 bases spanning the gap. The CDR3 sequence: CASSLDGRGGTEAFF. For the CDR3, the DNA is TGTGCCAGCAGCTTAGATGGCAGGGGAGGGACTGAAGCTTTCTTT.

This rearrangement joins TRBV25-1 to TRBJ2-7, with a tentative D call TRBD1 (6 bases). CDR1 and CDR2 from the germline V gene are MGHDK and SYGVNS. V dropped 5 bases and J dropped 1 base, with 18 bases sitting between them. This CDR3 has 16 residues. DNA of the CDR3: TGTGCCAGCAGTCAAACTTCCACAGGGCCATCCTACGAGCAGTACTTC. Its protein product is CASSQTSTGPSYEQYF.